This T cell receptor (beta chain) was recovered during a study of cytomegalovirus exposure and HLA in healthy donors. Remarks on this clone: The antigen remains undetermined.

This CDR3 is built from 14 residues. Trimming took 5 bases from V and 2 from J, leaving 13 bases between them. The germline CDR1 and CDR2 sequences are MNHNS and SASEGT. Using immunoSEQ multiplex PCR, the repertoire was profiled, and TCRdb retains in-frame clones only, with some absent. The top ten clones hold roughly 1% of a sample with 70,000 or so clones, about 94% of them seen once. The study's findings and limits: The listing of roughly 160 TCR beta chains classed them as cytomegalovirus-associated. Using the classifier, cytomegalovirus status was reportedly diagnosed with high specificity and sensitivity.

The J gene is TRBJ2-7, the V gene TRBV6-1, with D perhaps matching TRBD1 (6 bases). Sequenced sample: PBMCs. The receptor comes from a woman aged 18-30 years in good health and CMV-seronegative. The CDR3 DNA sequence: TGTGCCAGCAGTACGTTTACAGGGACCTACGAGCAGTACTTC. It encodes CASSTFTGTYEQYF.